This entry lists 24 T cell receptor beta chains sequenced from one sample in a study of regulatory T cells in long-lasting Graves disease. Time point defined: newly diagnosed GD, antithyroid drugs for less than 3 months. PBMCs provided the RNA from which the TCR library was made. Assembly of TCR beta libraries relied on iRepertoire HTBI primers together with Arm-PCR of CDR3 regions. TCRdb re-called the multiplex PCR reads through MiXCR, storing one row per CDR3 protein. This table has about 460,000 distinct CDR3 sequences, 12% to 15% appearing once. The sample was also reused in another study, on T cells in Graves' hyperthyroidism and ophthalmopathy.

The sequencing used peripheral blood mononuclear cells (PBMCs), collected at new diagnosis, from a patient treated with antithyroid drugs. Source of these receptors: a woman aged 45 to 65 with Graves disease.

This clonotype was counted at least ten times. The chain combines TRBV30 with TRBJ1-2; perhaps TRBD1 as D (5 bases). The CDR3 is 11 amino acids. The germline gives CDR1 GTSNPN, CDR2 SVGIG (reference sequence). V lost 6 bases, J lost 8 bases, and 13 bases lay in between. This CDR3 is CACSGRRGYTF. CDR3 DNA sequence: TGTGCCTGTTCAGGGCGAAGAGGCTACACCTTC.

This clonotype showed up just a few times. The rearrangement links TRBV20-1 to TRBJ2-1; 10 bases agree with TRBD2. Germline V gene sequence: CDR1 DFQATT, CDR2 SNEGSKA (reference sequence). The CDR3 loop spans 16 amino acids. The V segment lost 0 bases and the J segment 4 bases; nucleotides outside the gene matches: 6. CDR3 residues: CSARDLTAGGYNEQFF. The DNA for the CDR3 is TGCAGTGCTAGAGATTTGACAGCGGGAGGGTACAATGAGCAGTTCTTC.

This clonotype has only a few counts. The chain is built from TRBV3-1 and TRBJ2-1; TRBD1 agrees at 7 bases. The germline gives CDR1 LGHDT, CDR2 YNNKEL (reference sequence). Trimming cost V 4 bases and J 4 bases; bases outside gene matches: 7. This CDR3 is 15 amino acids long. The CDR3 region has the DNA TGTGCCAGCAGCCTTACCGGGACAGCTTACAATGAGCAGTTCTTC. It is translated as CASSLTGTAYNEQFF.

This clonotype was detected many times. The CDR3 bases are TGTGCCAGCAGCTTGTCTAGCGGGCGTTACTCCTACAATGAGCAGTTCTTC. As protein: CASSLSSGRYSYNEQFF. The J gene is TRBJ2-1, the V gene TRBV7-6, with 8 nucleotides matching TRBD2. The CDR3 runs to 17 residues. From germline, CDR1 is SGHVS and CDR2 FNYEAQ. Germline trimming cut 3 bases from V and 0 bases from J; bases unmatched to any gene: 7.

This clonotype was observed at least ten times. The chain uses TRBV2 and TRBJ1-5; 7 bases fit TRBD1. CDR3 length equals 16 residues. J lost 3 bases, V lost 1 base, and 6 bases had no gene match. Germline CDR1 reads SNHLY; CDR2 reads FYNNEI. The CDR3 loop reads CASSEGTTGLNQPQHF. CDR3 coding DNA: TGTGCCAGCAGTGAAGGGACGACAGGGCTCAATCAGCCCCAGCATTTT.

Concerning this clonotype: This likely came from a read error, as a far larger clone is one base away. The chain combines TRBV28 with TRBJ2-3, with D perhaps TRBD2 (5 bases). The CDR3 is 13 residues long. CDR1 is MDHEN, CDR2 SYDVKM, per germline. CDR3 in DNA: TGTGCCAGCAGTTTATCCCCTTCCTACGAGCGGTACTTC. Translated, it gives CASSLSPSYERYF.

This clonotype was recorded many times. J is TRBJ2-1 and V is TRBV27, with TRBD1 as a possible D gene (5 bases). The CDR3 sequence is 14 residues long. The ends were cut back, 4 bases at V and 5 bases at J, with 12 bases in the middle. Germline CDR1 reads MNHEY; CDR2 reads SMNVEV (reference sequence). CDR3 coding DNA: TGTGCCAGCAGTTCGACACAGGTGGACAATGAGCAGTTCTTC. Its protein is CASSSTQVDNEQFF.

This clonotype has only a few counts. The rearrangement uses TRBV10-3 and TRBJ1-6; D uncertain. Germline CDR1 ENHRY, CDR2 SYGVKD. The CDR3 sequence is 12 residues long. The ends were cut back, 3 bases at V and 7 bases at J, with 4 bases in the middle. The chain's CDR3 is CAISETNSPLHF. In DNA, the CDR3 is TGTGCCATCAGTGAAACGAATTCACCCCTCCACTTT.

CDR3 amino acids: CASSQDHLNSYEQYF. For the CDR3, the DNA is TGCGCCAGCAGCCAAGATCATCTTAACTCCTACGAGCAGTACTTC. The chain has TRBV4-1 and TRBJ2-7; D is uncertain. CDR3 length equals 15 residues. Germline V CDR1 and CDR2: MGHRA, YSYEKL. V was clipped by 0 bases and J by 0 bases, with 9 bases between them.

The CDR3 region is CASSFIRQGREKLFF. Written as DNA, the CDR3 is TGTGCCAGCAGTTTTATACGCCAGGGGCGTGAAAAACTGTTTTTT. The chain uses TRBV28 and TRBJ1-4; possible D gene TRBD1, 6 bases. CDR3 length: 15 residues. Germline V gene data show CDR1 as MDHEN and CDR2 as SYDVKM. V shed 3 bases and J shed 7 bases, with 15 bases lying between them.

This sequence joins TRBV29-1 and TRBJ1-3; TRBD1 might be the D (5 bases). Looked up from germline, CDR1 is SQVTM and CDR2 is ANQGSEA. The V end was cut by 0 bases, the J end by 5 bases, with 14 bases between. The CDR3 is 15 amino acids. Here the CDR3 reads CSVEDPGEPRNTIYF. The CDR3 DNA sequence: TGCAGCGTTGAAGATCCGGGGGAACCAAGAAACACCATATATTTT.

This clonotype was counted many times. The rearrangement joins TRBV3-1 to TRBJ2-1, with D possibly TRBD2 on 5 matching bases. This CDR3 is 19 amino acids long. V lost 1 base and J lost 0, with 19 bases in between. Germline V gene lookup returns CDR1 LGHDT and CDR2 YNNKEL (reference sequence). The CDR3, as DNA: TGTGCCAGCAGCCAAGTTGGCGGAAGTAGCGTGAGCTCCTACAATGAGCAGTTCTTC. Translating it yields CASSQVGGSSVSSYNEQFF.

This clonotype occurred a few times. The chain uses TRBV19 and TRBJ2-7; 8 nucleotides line up with TRBD2. The CDR3 runs 14 residues. The trim removed 5 bases at V and 6 bases at J, leaving 9 bases unmatched. Germline V CDR1 and CDR2: LNHDA, SQIVND (reference sequence). CDR3 coding DNA: TGTGCCAGTAGTCGTAGCGGGAAAAAAGGCGAGCAGTACTTC. Translated, it gives CASSRSGKKGEQYF.

This clonotype showed up many times. This rearrangement joins TRBV6-2 or TRBV6-3 to TRBJ2-1; 16 bases match TRBD2. The V gene end was trimmed by 2 bases and the J gene end by 6 bases; junction bases not matched to a gene: 13. The CDR3 has 20 amino acids. Germline CDR1 reads MNHEY; CDR2 reads SVGEGT. The CDR3 DNA is TGTGCCAGCAGTTACGGCCCGGGACTAGCGGGAGGGACCCGAGTCAATGAGCAGTTCTTC. Translating it yields CASSYGPGLAGGTRVNEQFF.

This clonotype was seen repeatedly, ten times or more. This sequence joins TRBV24-1 and TRBJ2-3, with a weak D call TRBD2 (5 bases). Germline CDR1 and CDR2: KGHDR and SFDVKD. The CDR3 consists of 17 residues. V gave up 3 bases and J gave up 3 bases, with 18 bases separating them. For the CDR3, the DNA is TGTGCCACCAGTGATCCTACCGGGATACTTGAAACAGATACGCAGTATTTT. This codes for CATSDPTGILETDTQYF.

This clonotype was counted at least ten times. The rearrangement links TRBV3-1 to TRBJ2-3; tentative D call: TRBD2 (6 bases). Germline assignment: CDR1 LGHDT and CDR2 YNNKEL (reference sequence). The CDR3 spans 14 residues. The V and J ends lost 1 base and 4 bases respectively, with 9 bases between them. The CDR3 DNA reads TGTGCCAGCAGCCAAGTAGGGAGGCCAGATACGCAGTATTTT. Its protein product is CASSQVGRPDTQYF.

The chain combines TRBV19 with TRBJ1-2; TRBD1 matches at 8 bases. Germline CDR1 and CDR2: LNHDA and SQIVND (reference sequence). V gave up 5 bases and J gave up 4 bases; unmatched junction bases: 9. The CDR3 runs 15 residues. The CDR3 DNA reads TGTGCCAGTAGTGAGCTGGACAGGGACGCCTATGGCTACACCTTC. It encodes CASSELDRDAYGYTF.

V is TRBV10-3 and J is TRBJ2-7; 7 bases map to TRBD1. This CDR3 is built from 14 residues. V shed 3 bases and J 2 bases; nucleotides not matched to a gene: 4. From germline, CDR1 is ENHRY and CDR2 SYGVKD. This CDR3 reads CAISDSTGTYEQYF. The CDR3 DNA reads TGTGCCATCAGTGACTCGACAGGGACCTACGAGCAGTACTTC.

Concerning this clonotype: Germline is not matched at one junction end, which may reflect a read error. The chain recombines TRBV7-8 with TRBJ2-3; 9 bases fit TRBD2. CDR3 length equals 17 residues. Germline-derived CDR1 and CDR2 are SGHVS and FQNEAQ. DNA for the CDR3: TGTGCCAGCAGCTCTGCTCGTAGCGGGAGACAGGATGGAACGCGGTATTTT. Protein sequence: CASSSARSGRQDGTRYF.

In this sample, this clonotype turned up many times. This chain joins TRBV3-1 and TRBJ2-3, with a tentative D call TRBD2 (5 bases). The germline CDR1 and CDR2 sequences are LGHDT and YNNKEL (reference sequence). Trimming took 1 base from V and 6 from J, leaving 17 bases between them. This CDR3 has 16 residues. CDR3 nucleotides: TGTGCCAGCAGCCAAGTTTGGGCTAGCCCTGACGATACGCAGTATTTT. It specifies CASSQVWASPDDTQYF.

This clonotype was recorded many times. The J gene is TRBJ1-2, the V gene TRBV11-2; D call uncertain. The CDR3 has 17 amino acids. Germline V gene data show CDR1 as SGHAT and CDR2 as FQNNGV. V was pared by 2 bases and J by 4 bases, with 20 bases between. The CDR3 region is CASSLRVGRSPSYGYTF. For the CDR3, the DNA is TGTGCCAGCAGCTTACGGGTGGGCAGATCTCCTAGCTATGGCTACACCTTC.

The genes are TRBV7-9 and TRBJ2-7; 7 bases are a match to TRBD1. With V trimmed by 0 bases and J by 7 bases, 6 bases remained unmatched. The germline V gene encodes CDR1 SEHNR and CDR2 FQNEAQ (reference sequence). The CDR3 is 14 amino acids. CDR3 DNA: TGTGCCAGCAGCTTAGCGCGGTCAGGGGGAGAGCAGTACTTC. As protein: CASSLARSGGEQYF.

This clonotype was seen at least ten times. The chain employs TRBV28 and TRBJ1-5, with 11 bases fitting TRBD1. The trim removed 6 bases at V and 3 bases at J, leaving 7 bases unmatched. The germline V gene has CDR1 MDHEN and CDR2 SYDVKM. The CDR3 length is 16 residues. This CDR3 reads CASSSRTGGNNQPQHF. The CDR3 region has the DNA TGTGCCAGCAGCTCTAGGACAGGGGGCAACAATCAGCCCCAGCATTTT.

This clonotype showed up many times. This chain joins TRBV5-1 and TRBJ2-2, with TRBD2 matching 13 bases. The germline V gene has CDR1 SGHRS and CDR2 YFSETQ. This CDR3 has 17 amino acids. V lost 1 base and J lost 3; bases outside the gene matches: 3. DNA for the CDR3: TGCGCCAGCAGCTTGCGGACTAGCGGGAGCCACACCGGGGAGCTGTTTTTT. Amino acid sequence: CASSLRTSGSHTGELFF.